The 15 T cell receptor beta chains listed next were all sequenced from one sample in a study of PD-1 blockade in classical Hodgkin lymphoma (dated by TCRdb to the early 2020s). Library preparation employed the immunoSEQ multiplex PCR assay. The immuneACCESS repertoire file appears here via TCRdb, limited to in-frame rearrangements. These files lack a portion of the clones; in checked studies, under half of the deficit traces to unresolved V genes, and the cause of the others is not known. The sample has 17,000 or so clones on record, 80% to 90% of them singletons. The ten largest account for 8% to 8.5% of the sample. The intended sense of this specimen's time point label: newly diagnosed, previously untreated cHL patient sample. Material: peripheral blood mononuclear cells (PBMCs). The receptor set was obtained from a human donor with classical Hodgkin lymphoma.

V gene TRBV30 combines with J gene TRBJ2-7; 13 bases fit TRBD2. CDR3 length: 15 residues. The V gene end was trimmed by 1 base and the J gene end by 6 bases; junction bases not matched to a gene: 6. The germline gives CDR1 GTSNPN, CDR2 SVGIG (reference sequence). CDR3 nucleotide sequence: TGTGCCTGGAGTGCCGAGGGACTAGCGGGATCCGAGCAGTACTTC. This translates into CAWSAEGLAGSEQYF. Using reference TRBV30 and TRBJ2-7 for the parts outside the CDR3, the full variable domain is SQTIHQWPATLVQPVGSPLSLECTVEGTSNPNLYWYRQAAGRGLQLLFYSVGIGQISSEVPQNLSASRPQDRQFILSSKKLLLSDSGFYLCAWSAEGLAGSEQYFGPGTRLTVT.

CDR3 nucleotide sequence: TGTGCCAGCGGATTAGCGGGAGGAGAAGAGACCCAGTACTTC. This gives the protein CASGLAGGEETQYF. The chain couples TRBV25-1 to TRBJ2-5; TRBD2 aligns across 10 bases. Germline CDR1 is MGHDK and CDR2 is SYGVNS. This CDR3 contains 14 residues. V gave up 8 bases and J gave up 3 bases; unmatched junction bases: 6.

This clone is a singleton in its sample. The V gene is TRBV5-1, the J gene TRBJ1-3; weak D call: TRBD1 (6 bases). Germline V CDR1 and CDR2: SGHRS, YFSETQ. CDR3 size: 16 residues. The germline V and J ends were trimmed by 4 bases and 2 bases, with 16 bases remaining between them. The CDR3 spells CASSPRTDSTGNTIYF. CDR3 DNA sequence: TGCGCCAGCAGCCCGAGGACAGATTCCACTGGAAACACCATATATTTT. Filled out from reference TRBV5-1 and TRBJ1-3, the complete variable domain reads KAGVTQTPRYLIKTRGQQVTLSCSPISGHRSVSWYQQTPGQGLQFLFEYFSETQRNKGNFPGRFSGRQFSNSRSEMNVSTLELGDSALYLCASSPRTDSTGNTIYFGEGSWLTVV.

The rearrangement uses TRBV14 and TRBJ1-3; D remains ambiguous. Germline loops: CDR1 SGHDN, CDR2 FVKESK. Trimming cost V 4 bases and J 4 bases, with 11 bases left between them. This CDR3 comprises 14 residues. The CDR3 DNA reads as TGTGCCAGCAGCCGCGGACTGAAAGGAAACACCATATATTTT. It specifies CASSRGLKGNTIYF. The full variable domain, with the rest looked up from reference TRBV14 and TRBJ1-3, is EAGVTQFPSHSVIEKGQTVTLRCDPISGHDNLYWYRRVMGKEIKFLLHFVKESKQDESGMPNNRFLAERTGGTYSTLKVQPAELEDSGVYFCASSRGLKGNTIYFGEGSWLTVV.

The CDR3 DNA sequence: TGTGCCAGCAGCCGACTAGCGGGAGGAGAGCAGTACTTC. It encodes CASSRLAGGEQYF. The chain uses TRBV27 and TRBJ2-7, with 13 bases that match TRBD2. Per the germline V gene, CDR1 is MNHEY and CDR2 is SMNVEV (reference sequence). The junction had 3 bases not matched to a gene; V was cut back by 6 bases and J by 7 bases. The length of the CDR3 is 13 residues.

The rearrangement uses TRBV28 and TRBJ1-4; 7 nucleotides match TRBD1. The CDR3 covers 18 residues. With 6 bases clipped from V and 0 bases from J, the junction kept 13 bases outside the gene matches. Germline-derived CDR1 and CDR2 are MDHEN and SYDVKM. The CDR3 loop reads CASRVGGAGIATNEKLFF. The CDR3 DNA sequence: TGTGCCAGCAGGGTAGGGGGCGCAGGGATAGCAACTAATGAAAAACTGTTTTTT.

The gene calls are TRBV4-1 and TRBJ1-4; 8 bases fit TRBD1. V lost 2 bases and J lost 7; bases outside the gene matches: 6. CDR1 and CDR2 from the germline V gene are MGHRA and YSYEKL. The CDR3 has 15 residues. The CDR3 protein is CASSQRQTGVEKLFF. The CDR3 DNA reads as TGCGCCAGCAGCCAACGCCAGACAGGGGTTGAAAAACTGTTTTTT.

The rearrangement joins TRBV2 to TRBJ2-1, with 13 bases that match TRBD2. The germline V gene encodes CDR1 SNHLY and CDR2 FYNNEI. The junction had 10 bases not matched to a gene; V was cut back by 8 bases and J by 9 bases. The CDR3 runs to 15 residues. CDR3 amino acids: CASLDGGLAGVEQFF. As DNA, the CDR3 is TGTGCCAGCTTAGACGGTGGACTAGCGGGAGTTGAGCAGTTCTTC.

This clone was recorded only once. The rearrangement joins TRBV4-2 to TRBJ2-1; D perhaps matches TRBD2 (6 bases). There are 16 residues in the CDR3. Germline V CDR1 and CDR2: LGHNA, YNFKEQ. Trimming left V 0 bases short and J 2 bases short, with 11 bases between. The CDR3 DNA reads TGTGCCAGCAGCCAAGATCCGGGCGGGACCTACAATGAGCAGTTCTTC. Its translation: CASSQDPGGTYNEQFF.

The V and J genes are TRBV27 and TRBJ2-6; no clear D gene. V dropped 2 bases and J dropped 0 bases, with 5 bases sitting between them. Germline values: CDR1 MNHEY, CDR2 SMNVEV (reference sequence). The CDR3 is 15 amino acids. In nucleotides, the CDR3 is TGTGCCAGCAGTTTAGAGAACTCTGGGGCCAACGTCCTGACTTTC. Its translation: CASSLENSGANVLTF.

V is TRBV19 and J is TRBJ2-3; no definite D call. V gave up 4 bases and J gave up 3 bases, with 8 bases separating them. The CDR3 has 13 residues. The germline V gene encodes CDR1 LNHDA and CDR2 SQIVND (reference sequence). The CDR3 nucleotides read TGTGCCAGTAGTAGTCCCTTAACAGATACGCAGTATTTT. This gives the protein CASSSPLTDTQYF.

CDR3: CASSYLTAAPTEAFF. CDR3 bases: TGTGCCAGCAGTTACTTAACAGCGGCGCCGACTGAAGCTTTCTTT. V and J are TRBV6-5 and TRBJ1-1; D is uncertain. Germline V gives CDR1 MNHEY, CDR2 SVGAGI. With 1 base removed from V and 5 bases from J, the gap between germline ends came to 14 bases. There are 15 residues in the CDR3.

V gene TRBV25-1 combines with J gene TRBJ2-1; TRBD1 matches at 7 bases. Losses at the gene ends were 5 bases for V and 9 bases for J; bases not matched to a gene: 10. The CDR3 length is 14 residues. Germline assignment: CDR1 MGHDK and CDR2 SYGVNS. The CDR3 region has the DNA TGTGCCAGCAGTCTTCATACAGGGGTGGGTGAGCAGTTCTTC. Protein: CASSLHTGVGEQFF.

This clone was recorded once. This rearrangement joins TRBV11-2 to TRBJ1-2; D may be TRBD1 (5 bases). V was pared by 7 bases and J by 3 bases, with 21 bases between. The CDR3 is made up of 16 amino acids. Germline V gene lookup returns CDR1 SGHAT and CDR2 FQNNGV. CDR3 nucleotide sequence: TGTGCCAGCACCTACGGGACCTTAAAATGGGACTATGGCTACACCTTC. This sequence encodes CASTYGTLKWDYGYTF.

This clone appeared once. V usage is TRBV21-1 and J usage is TRBJ1-2. TRBV21-1 constitutes a pseudogene. The CDR3 runs 11 residues. The CDR3 here is CASSRSHGYTF. The DNA of the CDR3 is TGTGCCAGCAGTAGGTCCCATGGCTACACCTTC.